Below are 3 T cell receptor beta chains sequenced from a single sample in a study of T cell repertoires in cytomegalovirus infection. TCRdb independently ran MiXCR on the reads; one entry per CDR3 protein. The table shows approximately 500,000 distinct CDR3 sequences, with less than 30% occurring only once. Sequenced sample: PBMCs. These receptors came from a human donor in good health (CMV status not recorded). Some clones in this sample may be carry-over from other donors' samples.

The rearrangement links TRBV12-3 or TRBV12-4 to TRBJ2-7, with D tentatively TRBD2 (6 bases). This CDR3 spans 16 amino acids. Trimming took off 4 bases at V and 5 bases at J, with 21 bases between the two ends. The CDR3 is CASSSPNMLGGHEQYF. CDR3 DNA: TGTGCCAGCAGTTCTCCTAATATGCTGGGGGGACACGAGCAGTACTTC.

This clonotype was detected only a few times. The rearrangement uses TRBV7-9 and TRBJ2-7; D is possibly TRBD2 (6 bases). Trimming shortened V by 4 bases and J by 3 bases, and 25 bases separated the two germline ends. Germline CDR1 reads SEHNR; CDR2 reads FQNEAQ (reference sequence). The CDR3 loop spans 18 amino acids. The CDR3 loop is CASSSFSGRRTTGYEQYV. The DNA for the CDR3 is TGTGCCAGCAGCTCCTTTAGTGGGCGAAGGACTACCGGCTACGAGCAGTACGTC.

A few counts support this clonotype. The rearrangement joins TRBV11-2 to TRBJ2-3; 13 bases are a match to TRBD2. Germline V gene lookup returns CDR1 SGHAT and CDR2 FQNNGV. Unmatched junction bases numbered 10, after V lost 1 base and J lost 0 bases. The CDR3 covers 20 residues. The CDR3 loop reads CASSLAPGLAGWASTDTQYF. In DNA, the CDR3 is TGTGCCAGCAGCTTAGCCCCGGGACTAGCGGGGTGGGCTAGCACAGATACGCAGTATTTT.